The rows below give T cell receptor beta chains drawn from one sample of a study of blood T cell repertoires in COVID-19. The assay was immunoSEQ multiplex PCR, and TCRdb's table has in-frame clones only and misses some. The table lists approximately 300,000 clones, approximately 85% of them singletons. Sequencing input: peripheral blood. The source is a human donor with COVID-19, enrolled during active disease. The donor label of this sample is uncertain. CDR3s include the opening cysteine and the closing phenylalanine or tryptophan. A D gene is named only where the DNA matches it firmly. Size tells how often a clone was seen (once, few, many) or the class of an expanded clone, and some rows leave it out.

J	D	V	size	CDR3	DNA
TRBJ2-2	TRBD1	TRBV7-8	once	CASSRGTGPGELFF	TGTGCCAGCAGCCGAGGGACAGGGCCCGGGGAGCTGTTTTTT
TRBJ1-1	NA	TRBV30	once	CAWGDTRGGGEAFF	TGTGCCTGGGGAGATACTAGGGGAGGAGGTGAAGCTTTCTTT
TRBJ1-5	TRBD1	TRBV19	few	CASSTTARQGNQPQHF	TGTGCCAGTAGTACGACTGCTCGACAGGGAAATCAGCCCCAGCATTTT
TRBJ1-2	NA	TRBV7-3	NA	CASSPDGLGNYGYTF	TGTGCCAGCAGCCCCGACGGTCTAGGCAACTATGGCTACACCTTC
TRBJ2-1	TRBD2	TRBV3-1/TRBV3-2	once	CASSQIHRTSGANNEQFF	TGTGCCAGCAGCCAGATCCACCGCACTAGCGGGGCCAACAATGAGCAGTTCTTC
TRBJ2-1	TRBD2	TRBV19	NA	CASRTSGGYNEQFF	TGTGCCAGTAGGACTAGCGGAGGATACAATGAGCAGTTCTTC
TRBJ2-2	NA	TRBV30	NA	CAWSVQANSGELFF	TGTGCCTGGAGTGTACAGGCGAACAGCGGGGAGCTGTTTTTT
TRBJ2-7	NA	TRBV24-1	few	CATGESSTYEQYF	TGTGCCACCGGGGAGAGTTCAACCTACGAGCAGTACTTC
TRBJ1-6	TRBD1	TRBV9	NA	CASSVAGGRDSPLHF	TGTGCCAGCAGCGTAGCAGGGGGAAGAGATTCACCCCTCCACTTT
TRBJ1-2	TRBD1	TRBV6-6	NA	CASSLNRVTGGDYGYTF	TGTGCCAGCAGTCTCAACCGGGTGACAGGGGGTGACTATGGCTACACCTTC
TRBJ1-4	TRBD1	TRBV4-1	NA	CASSQQLRTGRSATNEKLFF	TGCGCCAGCAGCCAACAACTACGGACAGGGAGGAGTGCAACTAATGAAAAACTGTTTTTT
TRBJ2-7	NA	TRBV3-1/TRBV3-2	NA	CASSQAPRTAGSYEQYF	TGTGCCAGCAGCCAAGCCCCCAGAACGGCAGGGTCCTACGAGCAGTACTTC
TRBJ2-1	TRBD2	TRBV29-1	once	CSVWPPGLAGVNEQFF	TGCAGCGTTTGGCCCCCTGGACTAGCGGGAGTTAATGAGCAGTTCTTC
TRBJ2-1	NA	TRBV5-1	NA	CASKFRGENNEQFF	TGCGCCAGCAAGTTCCGGGGTGAAAACAATGAGCAGTTCTTC
TRBJ1-2	TRBD1	TRBV7-2	NA	CASSLGDRGHYGYTF	TGTGCCAGCAGCTTAGGAGACAGGGGGCACTATGGCTACACCTTC
TRBJ2-5	NA	TRBV4-3	NA	CASSQDFMETQYF	TGCGCCAGCAGCCAAGATTTTATGGAGACCCAGTACTTC
TRBJ1-1	NA	TRBV5-1	NA	CASSLASFSGTEAFF	TGCGCCAGCAGCTTGGCAAGCTTCAGCGGCACTGAAGCTTTCTTT
TRBJ2-2	TRBD2	TRBV2	NA	CASSVLLAGAAGELFF	TGTGCCAGCAGTGTCCTACTAGCGGGAGCTGCCGGGGAGCTGTTTTTT
TRBJ1-3	NA	TRBV27	NA	CASRRDNSGNTIYF	TGTGCCAGTCGCCGGGACAACTCTGGAAACACCATATATTTT
TRBJ1-5	NA	TRBV2	NA	CASSGGGENQPQHF	TGTGCCAGCTCGGGGGGGGGTGAGAATCAGCCCCAGCATTTT
TRBJ1-4	NA	TRBV5-1	NA	CASTETGLNEKLFF	TGCGCCAGCACCGAGACAGGCCTTAATGAAAAACTGTTTTTT
TRBJ2-3	NA	TRBV6-5	NA	CASTSRYTQYF	TGTGCCAGCACGAGTAGATATACGCAGTATTTT
TRBJ2-3	TRBD2	TRBV6-6	NA	CASRKAGVTDTQYF	TGTGCCAGCCGAAAAGCGGGAGTCACAGATACGCAGTATTTT
TRBJ2-2	NA	TRBV11-2	few	CASSPRRGSTGELFF	TGTGCCAGCAGCCCGCGGCGGGGTAGCACCGGGGAGCTGTTTTTT
TRBJ2-5	TRBD2	TRBV5-1	NA	CASTWGGGDQYF	TGCGCCAGCACCTGGGGGGGAGGAGACCAGTACTTC
TRBJ1-4	TRBD1	TRBV16	few	CASSLNPRDRRKLFF	TGTGCCAGCAGCCTAAATCCGCGGGACAGGCGAAAACTGTTTTTT
TRBJ1-1	TRBD1	TRBV7-3	NA	CASSGQGPGTEAFF	TGTGCCAGCAGCGGACAGGGTCCTGGCACTGAAGCTTTCTTT
TRBJ1-2	NA	TRBV7-2	NA	CASSLGTAYGYTF	TGTGCCAGCAGCTTAGGGACAGCTTATGGCTACACCTTC
TRBJ2-3	TRBD2	TRBV5-4	NA	CASSQGLAVTDTQYF	TGTGCCAGCAGCCAAGGACTAGCGGTCACAGATACGCAGTATTTT
TRBJ1-3	NA	TRBV21-1	NA	CASTSDRDPILSGNTIYF	TGTGCCAGCACCTCGGACAGGGACCCCATCCTCTCTGGAAACACCATATATTTT
TRBJ1-1	TRBD1	TRBV19	NA	CASSNRGREGSTEAFF	TGTGCCAGTAGTAACAGGGGGCGCGAAGGGAGCACTGAAGCTTTCTTT
TRBJ1-1	TRBD1	TRBV5-4	NA	CAGSQGARTEAFF	TGTGCCGGATCCCAGGGGGCGCGTACTGAAGCTTTCTTT
TRBJ2-5	TRBD2	TRBV7-2	NA	CASSLEPREGSETQYF	TGTGCCAGCAGCTTAGAGCCCAGGGAGGGTTCGGAGACCCAGTACTTC
TRBJ1-1	TRBD1	TRBV18	NA	CASSRDRGDTEAFF	TGTGCCAGCTCACGGGACAGGGGGGACACTGAAGCTTTCTTT
TRBJ2-7	TRBD2	TRBV4-1	once	CASSRRTSGREGWEQYF	TGCGCCAGCAGCCGGAGGACTAGCGGGAGAGAGGGTTGGGAGCAGTACTTC
TRBJ1-2	NA	TRBV4-3	few	CASSQDRYGYTF	TGCGCCAGCAGCCAAGACAGATATGGCTACACCTTC
TRBJ1-1	TRBD1	TRBV7-9	NA	CASSLAGTGLGNEAFF	TGTGCCAGCAGCTTAGCCGGGACAGGGTTGGGGAACGAAGCTTTCTTT
TRBJ1-4	TRBD1	TRBV5-3	once	CARSHRDRNVREKLFF	TGTGCCAGAAGCCACCGGGACAGGAACGTGCGTGAAAAACTGTTTTTT
TRBJ1-1	NA	TRBV30	NA	CAWGGPGLIDTEAFF	TGTGCCTGGGGAGGGCCGGGATTGATTGACACTGAAGCTTTCTTT
TRBJ2-7	NA	TRBV4-3	NA	CASSQQHSVGGEQYF	TGCGCCAGCAGCCAACAACACTCAGTGGGGGGCGAGCAGTACTTC
TRBJ2-7	NA	TRBV20-1	NA	CSAAGPYEQYF	TGCAGTGCGGCGGGCCCCTACGAGCAGTACTTC
TRBJ2-3	TRBD1	TRBV6-6	NA	CASRRTGEDTQYF	TGTGCCAGCAGAAGGACAGGGGAAGATACGCAGTATTTT
TRBJ1-1	NA	TRBV5-1	NA	CASSRGDTEAFF	TGCGCCAGCAGCCGCGGGGACACTGAAGCTTTCTTT
TRBJ2-1	NA	TRBV11-3	NA	CASSLDRWANEQFF	TGTGCCAGCAGCTTAGATCGGTGGGCCAATGAGCAGTTCTTC
TRBJ2-3	NA	TRBV5-1	few	CASSSQTGTDTQYF	TGCGCCAGCAGCTCACAGACAGGCACAGATACGCAGTATTTT
TRBJ2-2	TRBD2	TRBV14	NA	CASSQLLAGGVRTGELFF	TGTGCCAGCAGCCAGTTACTAGCGGGAGGAGTTCGCACCGGGGAGCTGTTTTTT
TRBJ2-2	TRBD2	TRBV5-4	NA	CASSPRTSGSTGELFF	TGTGCCAGCAGCCCCCGGACTAGCGGGAGCACCGGGGAGCTGTTTTTT
TRBJ2-3	TRBD2	TRBV7-3	NA	CASSVIAGDADTQYF	TGTGCCAGCAGCGTAATAGCGGGAGACGCAGATACGCAGTATTTT